These 4 T cell receptor beta chains were sequenced from one sample in a study of blood T cell repertoires in COVID-19. Measured with immunoSEQ multiplex PCR; TCRdb has only the in-frame clones, and not every one. The sample records around 150,000 clones, roughly 84% being singletons. The sequenced sample consisted of peripheral blood. The origin of the receptors is a woman aged 60-75 years with acute or convalescent COVID-19.

On this clone itself: Within the sample, other DNA sequences also encode this same CDR3. The rearrangement joins TRBV18 to TRBJ2-1; tentative D call: TRBD2 (6 bases). Trimming left V 4 bases short and J 6 bases short, with 10 bases between. The CDR3 spans 13 residues. CDR1 and CDR2 from the germline V gene are KGHSH and LQKENI. Written as DNA, the CDR3 is TGTGCCAGCTCACTAGGGACTTCCAATGAGCAGTTCTTC. Translation gives CASSLGTSNEQFF.

DNA for the CDR3: TGTGCCAGCAGCCCACGACTGGACACTGAAGCTTTCTTT. As protein: CASSPRLDTEAFF. This chain joins TRBV3-1 (or the pseudogene TRBV3-2) and TRBJ1-1; D gene ambiguous. Germline values: CDR1 LGHDT, CDR2 YNNKEL (reference sequence). The CDR3 contains 13 residues. V lost 4 bases and J 3 bases, leaving 9 bases between the germline ends.

V gene TRBV6-2 or TRBV6-3 combines with J gene TRBJ1-4, with a tentative D call TRBD1 (6 bases). The V end lost 1 base, the J end lost 5 bases, and 8 bases lay between the germline ends. The CDR3 is made up of 14 amino acids. Germline V gene data show CDR1 as MNHEY and CDR2 as SVGEGT. CDR3 sequence reads: CASSYWTANEKLFF. In nucleotides, the CDR3 is TGTGCCAGCAGTTACTGGACAGCAAATGAAAAACTGTTTTTT.

The V gene is TRBV12-3 or TRBV12-4, the J gene TRBJ2-2, with unresolved D. The CDR3 length is 12 residues. Trimming removed 5 bases at V and 7 bases at J, with 8 bases between. The CDR3 loop reads CASSRTGGELFF. The CDR3 nucleotides are TGTGCCAGCAGTCGAACGGGCGGGGAGCTGTTTTTT.